Presented here are 20 T cell receptor beta chains from one specimen sequenced in a study of vaccination effects on CD4 cells after COVID-19. Pools of viral peptides were used by the ViraFEST assay to expand antigen-specific CD4+ T cells ahead of sequencing. Following an approximately 11-day culture, CD4+ T cells were purified. No antigen is known for these receptors. Measured with immunoSEQ multiplex PCR; TCRdb has only the in-frame clones, and not every one. Found here are around 79,000 clones, 70% to 75% of them singletons; the top ten hold around 1.5%. The sequencing used CD4+ T cells from PBMCs cultured with HCoV-229E spike peptides, collected before COVID-19 vaccination. These receptors were taken from a human donor who received a COVID-19 vaccine.

This clone was seen just once. The chain has TRBV7-2 and TRBJ2-5, with D possibly TRBD1 on 6 matching bases. V dropped 5 bases and J dropped 3 bases, with 16 bases sitting between them. Germline-derived CDR1 and CDR2 are SGHTA and FQGNSA. This CDR3 is 15 amino acids long. The CDR3 is CASSPDRILKETQYF. The DNA of the CDR3 is TGTGCCAGCAGCCCCGACAGGATTCTTAAAGAGACCCAGTACTTC.

This sequence joins TRBV30 and TRBJ1-1; D call uncertain. CDR3 length equals 15 residues. Looked up from germline, CDR1 is GTSNPN and CDR2 is SVGIG (reference sequence). Deletions cut 2 bases from V and 3 bases from J, with 16 bases between. The DNA for the CDR3 is TGTGCCTGGAGTCCCCAGTTTCGCTTGGACACTGAAGCTTTCTTT. Translating it yields CAWSPQFRLDTEAFF.

CDR3 bases: TGTGCCAGCACCCTTCATGAGGGGGGGGAGCTGTTTTTT. It encodes CASTLHEGGELFF. The gene calls are TRBV7-3 and TRBJ2-2; D may correspond to TRBD1 or TRBD2 (5 bases each). The germline V gene has CDR1 SGHTA and CDR2 FQGTGA. CDR3 length: 13 amino acids. Trimming removed 7 bases at V and 8 bases at J, with 14 bases between.

This clone was counted a few times. The chain couples TRBV5-1 to TRBJ1-2; D unresolved. Germline lookup yields CDR1 SGHRS and CDR2 YFSETQ. Trimming removed 0 bases at V and 7 bases at J, with 13 bases between. There are 14 residues in the CDR3. The CDR3 spells CASSLAVGKSGYTF. CDR3 in DNA: TGCGCCAGCAGCTTGGCCGTGGGAAAGAGTGGCTACACCTTC.

J is TRBJ2-4 and V is TRBV18; 10 bases agree with TRBD2. This CDR3 is 16 amino acids long. V was clipped by 3 bases and J by 7 bases; unmatched bases: 9. Per germline, CDR1 KGHSH and CDR2 LQKENI. Here the CDR3 reads CASSPGSGGAGNIQYF. The CDR3 DNA is TGTGCCAGCTCACCCGGGAGCGGGGGGGCCGGGAACATTCAGTACTTC.

This sequence joins TRBV11-2 and TRBJ1-2, with D tentatively TRBD1 (6 bases). This CDR3 region has 16 residues. Trimming cost V 2 bases and J 0 bases, with 13 bases left between them. The V gene's germline CDR1 is SGHAT and CDR2 FQNNGV. CDR3 nucleotide sequence: TGTGCCAGCAGCTTAACGCGACAGGCCTCTAACTATGGCTACACCTTC. This encodes CASSLTRQASNYGYTF.

The V and J genes are TRBV29-1 and TRBJ2-3, with 10 bases matching TRBD1. Per germline, CDR1 SQVTM and CDR2 ANQGSEA. CDR3 length: 15 residues. V was clipped by 6 bases and J by 0 bases; unmatched bases: 6. CDR3 in amino acids: CSVGGQGFSTDTQYF. In nucleotides, the CDR3 is TGCAGCGTGGGGGGACAGGGGTTTAGCACAGATACGCAGTATTTT.

The chain links TRBV6-5 to TRBJ2-7, with 11 bases matching TRBD1. The CDR3 loop spans 15 amino acids. The V gene's germline CDR1 is MNHEY and CDR2 SVGAGI. The junction had 4 bases not matched to a gene; V was cut back by 6 bases and J by 0 bases. For the CDR3, the DNA is TGTGCCAGCAGACCGGGACAGGGGGGCTCCTACGAGCAGTACGTC. This translates into CASRPGQGGSYEQYV.

The CDR3 nucleotides are TGCGCCAGCAGTGCCGGGGCTGGAAACACCATATATTTT. It codes for CASSAGAGNTIYF. The chain recombines TRBV10-2 with TRBJ1-3; no clear D gene. The CDR3 runs to 13 residues. V was pared by 4 bases and J by 2 bases, with 6 bases between. Germline assignment: CDR1 WSHSY and CDR2 SAAADI.

The rearrangement uses TRBV4-1 and TRBJ2-5; either TRBD1 or TRBD2 may fit D (6 bases each). V was cut by 1 base and J by 2 bases, with 17 bases left in between. CDR3 size: 17 residues. The germline V gene has CDR1 MGHRA and CDR2 YSYEKL. CDR3: CASSQVLTRGRQETQYF. CDR3 sequence (DNA): TGCGCCAGCAGCCAAGTATTGACCCGGGGGCGACAAGAGACCCAGTACTTC.

Only one count was recorded for this clone. V usage is TRBV7-8 and J usage is TRBJ2-2; tentative D call: TRBD1 (5 bases). Trimming stripped 2 bases from V and 7 bases from J, with 26 bases between. Germline CDR1 is SGHVS and CDR2 is FQNEAQ. The CDR3 loop spans 19 amino acids. The CDR3 protein is CASSLTSSVTAAWSGELFF. CDR3 coding DNA: TGTGCCAGCAGCTTAACCTCCTCGGTGACAGCTGCTTGGAGCGGGGAGCTGTTTTTT.

The J gene is TRBJ1-6, the V gene TRBV5-1; TRBD1 might be the D (6 bases). Germline V CDR1 and CDR2: SGHRS, YFSETQ. Trimming stripped 2 bases from V and 6 bases from J, with 15 bases between. The CDR3 covers 16 residues. DNA for the CDR3: TGCGCCAGCAGCTTTGGTAACAGGGTTGGTAATTCACCCCTCCACTTT. Protein sequence: CASSFGNRVGNSPLHF.

The CDR3 here is CASSLWDTGELFF. As DNA, the CDR3 is TGTGCCAGCAGCTTGTGGGACACCGGGGAGCTGTTTTTT. The chain links TRBV7-8 to TRBJ2-2; no reliable D call. The length of the CDR3 is 13 residues. V was trimmed by 3 bases and J by 3 bases, leaving 5 bases between them. CDR1 and CDR2 from the germline V gene are SGHVS and FQNEAQ.

The chain combines TRBV4-1 with TRBJ1-4, with D maybe TRBD1 (6 bases). The CDR3 spans 18 residues. V lost 3 bases to trimming and J lost 0 bases, with 17 bases between them. Germline CDR1 MGHRA, CDR2 YSYEKL. The CDR3 region has the DNA TGCGCCAGCAGCCAGGGACGTAGGACAGCTGCAACTAATGAAAAACTGTTTTTT. Protein sequence: CASSQGRRTAATNEKLFF.

This clone was seen more than once but under ten times. This chain links TRBV18 with TRBJ1-5, with TRBD1 identical over 8 bases. The V gene end was trimmed by 4 bases and the J gene end by 6 bases; junction bases not matched to a gene: 2. Germline loops: CDR1 KGHSH, CDR2 LQKENI. The CDR3 covers 13 residues. Here the CDR3 reads CASSLQGGQPQHF. The CDR3 coding sequence is TGTGCCAGCTCACTACAGGGGGGTCAGCCCCAGCATTTT.

The J gene is TRBJ1-5, the V gene TRBV6-1; no clear D. Deletions cut 2 bases from V and 7 bases from J, with 12 bases between. The CDR3 sequence is 14 residues long. Germline values: CDR1 MNHNS, CDR2 SASEGT. As DNA, the CDR3 is TGTGCCAGCAGTGAAAGGGTGATAGGGCAGCCCCAGCATTTT. It codes for CASSERVIGQPQHF.

The CDR3: CASSEKFWGETQYF. As DNA, the CDR3 is TGCGCCAGCAGTGAAAAGTTTTGGGGAGAGACCCAGTACTTC. This chain links TRBV10-1 with TRBJ2-5; no clear D. The CDR3 runs to 14 residues. The V end lost 3 bases, the J end lost 4 bases, and 12 bases lay between the germline ends. The germline CDR1 and CDR2 sequences are WNHNN and SYGVQD (reference sequence).

The chain links TRBV5-1 to TRBJ1-2; D unclear. The CDR3 is made up of 13 amino acids. V dropped 0 bases and J dropped 3 bases, with 6 bases sitting between them. The germline CDR1 and CDR2 sequences are SGHRS and YFSETQ. The CDR3 spells CASSLAWDYGYTF. For the CDR3, the DNA is TGCGCCAGCAGCTTGGCGTGGGACTATGGCTACACCTTC.

CDR3 coding DNA: TGTGCCAGTAGTATTACTACCCCGGGATTAGATACGCAGTATTTT. Encoded protein: CASSITTPGLDTQYF. The chain combines TRBV19 with TRBJ2-3; weak D call: TRBD2 (5 bases). The CDR3 runs 15 residues. V lost 3 bases and J lost 5, with 15 bases in between. CDR1 and CDR2 (germline): LNHDA, SQIVND (reference sequence).

The V call is TRBV6-2 or TRBV6-3, the J call TRBJ1-1, with D possibly TRBD1 on 5 matching bases. CDR1 and CDR2 from the germline V gene are MNHEY and SVGEGT. V was trimmed by 5 bases and J by 6 bases, leaving 19 bases between them. The CDR3 is 15 amino acids. The CDR3 sequence: CASSGPPGTGPEAFF. CDR3 coding DNA: TGTGCCAGCAGTGGCCCGCCTGGGACGGGCCCTGAAGCTTTCTTT.